Listed below are T cell receptor beta chains from one sample, sequenced in a study of T cell repertoires in cytomegalovirus infection. These receptors have no known antigen. TCRdb analysed the reads with MiXCR anew, one entry per CDR3 protein. The data contain over 250,000 distinct CDR3 sequences, less than 25% of them singletons. The sample in question was cultured PBMCs, obtained from culture after CMV antigen stimulation. These receptors were taken from a human donor in good health (CMV status not recorded). Some clones in this sample may be carry-over from other donors' samples. CDR3s include the opening cysteine and the closing phenylalanine or tryptophan. The D gene is left open where the match is weak. The listing skips clone size in some rows; elsewhere it reads once, few, many or a size class.

V: TRBV19
J: TRBJ1-1
D: .
size: .
DNA: TGTGCCAGTAGACATGACAGTAACACTGAAGCTTTCTTT
CDR3: CASRHDSNTEAFF

V: TRBV4-3
J: TRBJ2-2
D: .
size: few
DNA: TGCGCCAGCAGCCAAGTCCCGGGGGACACCGGGGAGCTGTTTTTT
CDR3: CASSQVPGDTGELFF

V: TRBV7-2
J: TRBJ2-3
D: TRBD2
size: many
DNA: TGTGCCAGCAGCCCTAGCAAAGCGGGAGGATCCACAGATACGCAGTATTTT
CDR3: CASSPSKAGGSTDTQYF

V: TRBV18
J: TRBJ1-1
D: .
size: .
DNA: TGTGCCAGCTCACCAGTTGAAGGGAGAGCTTTCTTT
CDR3: CASSPVEGRAFF

V: TRBV4-1
J: TRBJ2-3
D: TRBD2
size: .
DNA: TGCGCCAGCAGACCCCGAGCAGTTAGCGGGAGTGGGGGCACAGATACGCAGTATTTT
CDR3: CASRPRAVSGSGGTDTQYF

V: TRBV6-2/TRBV6-3
J: TRBJ2-1
D: TRBD2
size: few
DNA: TGTGCCAGTTCGACTAGCGGGGGATACAATGAGCAGTTCTTC
CDR3: CASSTSGGYNEQFF

V: TRBV7-2
J: TRBJ2-1
D: .
size: many
DNA: TGTGCCAGCAGCCCCTGGGACACCCAAGCCTACAATGAGCAGTTCTTC
CDR3: CASSPWDTQAYNEQFF

V: TRBV7-9
J: TRBJ1-2
D: TRBD1
size: many
DNA: TGTGCCAGCAGCAAGCTTAGTTCGGACAGGGGTTACTATGGCTACACCTTC
CDR3: CASSKLSSDRGYYGYTF

V: TRBV12-3/TRBV12-4
J: TRBJ1-4
D: .
size: many
DNA: TGTGCCAGCAGTCTTGGGACCCCTAATGAAAAACTGTTTTTT
CDR3: CASSLGTPNEKLFF

V: TRBV18
J: TRBJ1-1
D: .
size: .
DNA: TGTGCCAGCTCACCCCGACAGGTCTCGAACACTGAAGCTTTCTTT
CDR3: CASSPRQVSNTEAFF